This entry concerns a single T cell receptor (beta chain). This clone was seen a single time. The antigen this receptor binds is unknown. No per-base quality is available; no much larger clone lies one base away. This record comes from a study of blood T cell repertoires in COVID-19 (dated by TCRdb to 2018 to 2021). In the study overall: The collaborator samples originated in the United States, Italy and Spain and spanned the acute and convalescent phases of COVID-19. The prospective study material was composed of cDNA or gDNA derived from T cells, B-cell-depleted T cells, or PBMCs. Deeply sampled blood TCRbeta repertoires from subjects exposed to, actively infected with, or recovered from COVID-19 were included in the dataset. A freely available public database, intended as a resource for researchers studying the immune response to SARS-CoV-2, is where the repertoires were released. Samples came from the ongoing ImmuneRACE study (first 160 participants) plus 1,254 subjects from 6 global collaborators. Nearly every sample came with metadata listing a de-identified subject ID, COVID-19 status, age in years and sex. HLA class I and class II types, where available, came from metadata supplied by the sample provider rather than from assay-based typing.

Another Seattle source contributed samples from volunteer blood donors who had recovered from COVID-19. Whole blood was collected in K2EDTA tubes by collaborating institutions according to the institutions' own protocols. For TCRbeta analysis, collaborators shipped samples in one of three forms: frozen whole blood, isolated PBMCs, or DNA extracted from either of those sample types. The paper as a whole reports these results and caveats: The amount of clinical and demographic metadata varied by source and participant and was provided uncurated.

TCRbeta CDR3 regions were amplified from genomic DNA using the immunoSEQ Assay, a bias-controlled multiplex PCR. The study's processing was this. Nucleated cell counts per sample were estimated from amplification of reference gene primers within the assay. To quantify the absolute abundance of each unique TCRbeta CDR3 rearrangement, sequence reads were collapsed and filtered. For each sample, productive Simpson clonality was calculated as the square root of Simpson's diversity index over productive rearrangements. Entries here come from immuneACCESS through TCRdb and include only in-frame sequences with V and J called. Some clones fail to appear in such tables; in the studies checked, an unresolved V gene covers under half of the shortfall, and the cause of the remainder is unknown. The V and J calls and clone size come from that table; D and trimming were worked out from the DNA. The sample table holds 140,000 to 150,000 clones, of which about 90% were seen once. The top ten clones comprise roughly 35% of the sample.

From its cysteine to its phenylalanine, the CDR3 spans 14 amino acids. Only the CDR3 part of the read is kept: 42 bases, read in frame from the first base. V lost 6 bases and J lost 0 bases, and the count of bases not matched to a germline gene is 3. Sequences MNHNY (CDR1) and SVGAGI (CDR2) are obtained from the germline V gene (reference sequence). The clonotype originates from a man aged 50-60 years who had recovered from COVID-19. The source material was peripheral blood. This chain is built from TRBV6-6 and TRBJ2-3, with 7 central nucleotides matching TRBD2. This receptor carries the CDR3 CASSLAASTDTQYF. The DNA reads as follows: TGTGCCAGCAGCCTAGCGGCTAGCACAGATACGCAGTATTTT.